This record concerns one TCR beta chain sequence. Its antigen is undetermined. The V segment lost 5 bases and the J segment 5 bases; nucleotides outside the gene matches: 9. In germline, CDR1 is SGHRS, CDR2 YFSETQ. The CDR3 totals 14 residues. The sample originates from a study of T cell responses to AZD1222 COVID-19 vaccine. Study-wide results and limits: Only a handful of AZD1222 recipients, several in all, had baseline seropositivity.

Measured with immunoSEQ multiplex PCR; TCRdb has only the in-frame clones, and not every one. The sample comprises more than 150,000 clones, about nine tenths of which are singletons, and 1.8% rests with the top ten. The V and J genes are TRBV5-1 and TRBJ2-7; 8 positions agree with TRBD2. The TCR comes from an adult in good health. The starting material was peripheral blood, obtained on day 0 of AZD1222 vaccination. In DNA, the CDR3 is TGCGCCAGCAGACCTCTGGGACTAGAGAACGAGCAGTACTTC. It is translated as CASRPLGLENEQYF.